This T cell receptor (beta chain) was documented in a study of T-cell memory formation after mild COVID-19. The study, taken as a whole, reports: In pre-infection memory, a portion of responding clones appeared, which suggested that cross-reactive memory joined.

Germline CDR1 and CDR2: SEHNR and FQNEAQ (reference sequence). CDR3 length equals 14 residues. Notes on this clonotype: Its antigen remains unknown. A much larger clone differs from this one at a single base, so this may be a read error.

Researchers used 5'RACE with constant-segment primers to make TCR alpha and TCR beta cDNA libraries that carry sample barcodes and UMIs. In TCRdb, the 5' RACE reads were re-called with MiXCR into one record per CDR3 protein. This table holds tens of thousands of distinct CDR3 sequences, more than 15% found once. Sequencing was performed on PBMCs or a T cell subset sorted from them (not recorded which). This TCR was recovered from an adult who had mild COVID-19 (a few samples of this study predate the infection). Cell type and time point are not known. The rearrangement uses TRBV7-9 and TRBJ1-5; D uncertain. The CDR3 here is CASSLSSSNQPKHF. Here the CDR3 DNA reads TGTGCCAGCAGCTTATCCAGTAGCAATCAGCCCAAGCATTTT.